This is a list of T cell receptor beta chains from one sample in a study of cytomegalovirus exposure and HLA in healthy donors. Profiling relied on immunoSEQ multiplex PCR, and the TCRdb table lists in-frame clones only, not all of them. Among approximately 80,000 clones, roughly 72% were seen once, and the ten largest hold 20% to 25%. The sample taken for sequencing was PBMCs. These receptors were taken from a man aged 30 to 39 in good health and CMV-seropositive. CDR3s include the opening cysteine and the closing phenylalanine or tryptophan. Each record gives: clone size, V gene, CDR3 protein. Part of the rows lack a size; the others show once, few, many or a class for expanded clones.

size: few; V: TRBV5-4; CDR3: CASSTTDQETQYF
size: NA; V: TRBV7-8; CDR3: CASSLDGGTNTGELFF
size: once; V: TRBV2; CDR3: CASSEKGASGYEQYF
size: NA; V: TRBV12-5; CDR3: CASGLEGNQPQHF
size: few; V: TRBV4-3; CDR3: CASSQDGLASKFF
size: NA; V: TRBV27; CDR3: CASSLRTPPNYGYTF
size: NA; V: TRBV28; CDR3: CASSLSPAQHF
size: NA; V: TRBV19; CDR3: CASSIVGDRVETQYF
size: NA; V: TRBV19; CDR3: CASSILAGGNSPLHF
size: NA; V: TRBV27; CDR3: CASSPRTSGGVETQYF
size: NA; V: TRBV7-2; CDR3: CASSSELRGRISYNEQFF
size: NA; V: TRBV6-5; CDR3: CASSRQVHTEAFF
size: NA; V: TRBV5-4; CDR3: CASSYALQGARETQYF
size: NA; V: TRBV5-1; CDR3: CASSRDRERNTIYF
size: NA; V: TRBV10-3; CDR3: CAISESSGSSYNEQFF
size: NA; V: TRBV4-1; CDR3: CASSQVQGKASPLHF
size: NA; V: TRBV19; CDR3: CASSIQGSYNEQFF
size: NA; V: TRBV2; CDR3: CALRKGALAGGHKDTQYF